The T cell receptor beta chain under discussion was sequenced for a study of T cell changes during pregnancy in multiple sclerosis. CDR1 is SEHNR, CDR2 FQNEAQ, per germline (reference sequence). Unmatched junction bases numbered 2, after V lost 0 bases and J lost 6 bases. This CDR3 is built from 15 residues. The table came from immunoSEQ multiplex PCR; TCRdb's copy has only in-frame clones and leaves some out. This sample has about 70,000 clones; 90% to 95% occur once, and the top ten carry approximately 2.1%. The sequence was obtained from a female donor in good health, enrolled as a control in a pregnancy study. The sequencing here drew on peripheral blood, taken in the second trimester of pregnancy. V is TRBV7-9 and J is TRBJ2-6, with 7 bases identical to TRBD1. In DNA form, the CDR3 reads TGTGCCAGCAGCTTAGCCGGGACAGCGGCCAACGTCCTGACTTTC. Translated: CASSLAGTAANVLTF.